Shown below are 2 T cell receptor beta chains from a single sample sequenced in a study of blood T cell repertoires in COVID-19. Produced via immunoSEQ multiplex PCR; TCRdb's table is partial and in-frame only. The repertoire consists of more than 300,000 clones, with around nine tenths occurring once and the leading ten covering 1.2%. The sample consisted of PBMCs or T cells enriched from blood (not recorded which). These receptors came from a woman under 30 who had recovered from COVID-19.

This chain's CDR3 is CASSSQGAENGGELFF. For the CDR3, the DNA is TGTGCCAGCAGCTCACAGGGGGCGGAGAACGGCGGGGAGCTGTTTTTT. This rearrangement joins TRBV7-3 to TRBJ2-2, with 9 bases lining up with TRBD1. Trimming took 4 bases from V and 7 from J; bases not matched to a gene: 10. CDR3 length equals 16 residues. The germline CDR1 and CDR2 sequences are SGHTA and FQGTGA.

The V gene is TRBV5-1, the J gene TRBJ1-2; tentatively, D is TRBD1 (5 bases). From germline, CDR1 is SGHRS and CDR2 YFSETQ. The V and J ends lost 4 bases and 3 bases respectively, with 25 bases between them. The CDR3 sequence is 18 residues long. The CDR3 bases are TGCGCCAGCAGCCCCGCCCCGTACGGGGGACCCTCTGACTATGGCTACACCTTC. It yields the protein CASSPAPYGGPSDYGYTF. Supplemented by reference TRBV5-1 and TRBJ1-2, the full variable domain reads KAGVTQTPRYLIKTRGQQVTLSCSPISGHRSVSWYQQTPGQGLQFLFEYFSETQRNKGNFPGRFSGRQFSNSRSEMNVSTLELGDSALYLCASSPAPYGGPSDYGYTFGSGTRLTVV.